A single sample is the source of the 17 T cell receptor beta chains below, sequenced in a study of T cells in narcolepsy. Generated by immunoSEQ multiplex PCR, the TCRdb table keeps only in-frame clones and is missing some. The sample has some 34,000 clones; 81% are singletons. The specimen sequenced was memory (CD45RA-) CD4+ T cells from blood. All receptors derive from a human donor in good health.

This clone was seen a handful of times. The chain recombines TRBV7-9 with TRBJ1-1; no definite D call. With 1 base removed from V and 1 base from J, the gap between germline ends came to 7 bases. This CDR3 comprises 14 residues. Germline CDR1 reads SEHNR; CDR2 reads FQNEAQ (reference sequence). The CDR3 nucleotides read TGTGCCAGCAGCTTAGATACGGGGAACACTGAAGCTTTCTTT. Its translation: CASSLDTGNTEAFF.

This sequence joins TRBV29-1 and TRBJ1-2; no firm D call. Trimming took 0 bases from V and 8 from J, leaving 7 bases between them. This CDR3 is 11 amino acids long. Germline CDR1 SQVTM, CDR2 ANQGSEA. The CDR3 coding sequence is TGCAGCGTTGAAGAGCAAAAGGGCTACACCTTC. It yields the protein CSVEEQKGYTF. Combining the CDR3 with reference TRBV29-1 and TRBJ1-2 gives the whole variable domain SAVISQKPSRDICQRGTSLTIQCQVDSQVTMMFWYRQQPGQSLTLIATANQGSEATYESGFVIDKFPISRPNLTFSTLTVSNMSPEDSSIYLCSVEEQKGYTFGSGTRLTVV.

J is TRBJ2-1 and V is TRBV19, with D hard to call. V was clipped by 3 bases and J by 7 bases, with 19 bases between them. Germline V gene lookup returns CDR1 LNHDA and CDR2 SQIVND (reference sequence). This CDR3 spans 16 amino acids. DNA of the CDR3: TGTGCCAGTAGTATTTTAACTACCTTCCTCGGGAATGAGCAGTTCTTC. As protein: CASSILTTFLGNEQFF.

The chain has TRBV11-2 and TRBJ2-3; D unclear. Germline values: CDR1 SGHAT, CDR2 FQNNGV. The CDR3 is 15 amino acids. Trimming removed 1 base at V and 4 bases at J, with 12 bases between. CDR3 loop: CASSLVDGLPDTQYF. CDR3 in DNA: TGTGCCAGCAGCTTAGTCGATGGCCTCCCAGATACGCAGTATTTT.

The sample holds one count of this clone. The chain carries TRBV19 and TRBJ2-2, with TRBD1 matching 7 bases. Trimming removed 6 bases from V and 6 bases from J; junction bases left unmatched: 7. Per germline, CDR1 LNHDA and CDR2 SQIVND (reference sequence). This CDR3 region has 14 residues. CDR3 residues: CASRHRGPAGELFF. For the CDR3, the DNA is TGTGCCAGTAGGCACAGGGGACCGGCCGGGGAGCTGTTTTTT.

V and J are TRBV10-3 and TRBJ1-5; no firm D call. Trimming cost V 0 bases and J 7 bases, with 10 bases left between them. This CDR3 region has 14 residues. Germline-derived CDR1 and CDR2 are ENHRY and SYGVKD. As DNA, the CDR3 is TGTGCCATCAGTGAGTCTACTGCGCAGCAGCCCCAGCATTTT. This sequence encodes CAISESTAQQPQHF.

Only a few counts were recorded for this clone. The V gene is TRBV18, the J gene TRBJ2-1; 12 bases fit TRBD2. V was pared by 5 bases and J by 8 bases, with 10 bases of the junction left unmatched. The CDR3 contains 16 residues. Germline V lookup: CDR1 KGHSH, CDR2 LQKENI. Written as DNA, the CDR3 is TGTGCCAGCTCAGAATCGACTAGCGGGGGCAGAGATGAGCAGTTCTTC. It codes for CASSESTSGGRDEQFF.

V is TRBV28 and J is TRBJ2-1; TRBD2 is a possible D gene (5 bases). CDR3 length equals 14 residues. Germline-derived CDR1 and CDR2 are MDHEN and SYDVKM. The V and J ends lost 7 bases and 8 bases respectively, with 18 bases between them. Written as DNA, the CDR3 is TGTGCCAGCAAAGGTCCGCGGAGTAGCGATGAGCAGTTCTTC. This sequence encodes CASKGPRSSDEQFF.

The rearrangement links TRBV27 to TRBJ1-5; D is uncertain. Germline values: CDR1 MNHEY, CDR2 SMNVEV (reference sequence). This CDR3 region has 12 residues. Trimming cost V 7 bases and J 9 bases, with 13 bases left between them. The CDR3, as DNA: TGTGCCAGCAAGACTGGTTTATCGCCCCAGCATTTT. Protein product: CASKTGLSPQHF.

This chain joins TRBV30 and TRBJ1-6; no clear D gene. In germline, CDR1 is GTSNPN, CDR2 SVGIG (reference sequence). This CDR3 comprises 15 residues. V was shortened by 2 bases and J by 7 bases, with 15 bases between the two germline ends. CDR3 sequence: CAWSPNIGGNSPLHF. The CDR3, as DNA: TGTGCCTGGAGTCCCAATATCGGCGGAAATTCACCCCTCCACTTT.

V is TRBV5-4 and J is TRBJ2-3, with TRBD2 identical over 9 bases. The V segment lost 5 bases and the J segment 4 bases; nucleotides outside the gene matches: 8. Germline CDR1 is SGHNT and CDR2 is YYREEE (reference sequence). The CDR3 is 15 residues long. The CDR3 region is CASRSSGIGADTQYF. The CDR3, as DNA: TGTGCCAGCAGGTCTAGCGGGATCGGGGCAGATACGCAGTATTTT.

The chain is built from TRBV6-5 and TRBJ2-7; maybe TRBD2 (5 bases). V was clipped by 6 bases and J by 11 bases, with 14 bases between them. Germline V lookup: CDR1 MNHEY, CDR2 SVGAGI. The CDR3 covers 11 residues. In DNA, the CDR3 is TGTGCCAGCAGCGCGACTACCTCAGAGTACTTC. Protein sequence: CASSATTSEYF.

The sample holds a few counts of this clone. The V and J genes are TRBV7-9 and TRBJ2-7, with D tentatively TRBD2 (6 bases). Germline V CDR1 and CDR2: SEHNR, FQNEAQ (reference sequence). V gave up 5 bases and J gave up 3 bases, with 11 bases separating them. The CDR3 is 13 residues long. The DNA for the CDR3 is TGTGCCAGCAGCGGAGGGCGGGGCTACGAGCAGTACTTC. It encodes CASSGGRGYEQYF.

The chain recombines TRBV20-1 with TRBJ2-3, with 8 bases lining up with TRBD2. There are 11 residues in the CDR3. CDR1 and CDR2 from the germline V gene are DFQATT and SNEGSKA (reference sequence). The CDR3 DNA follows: TGCAGCGGTCTAGCGGGTTTTACGCAGTATTTT. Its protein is CSGLAGFTQYF.

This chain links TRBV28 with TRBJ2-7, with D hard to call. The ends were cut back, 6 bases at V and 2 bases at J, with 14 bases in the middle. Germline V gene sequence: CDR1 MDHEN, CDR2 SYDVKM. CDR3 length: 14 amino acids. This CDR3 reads CASSQSLGTYEQYF. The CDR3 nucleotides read TGTGCCAGCAGCCAGAGTCTGGGGACCTACGAGCAGTACTTC.

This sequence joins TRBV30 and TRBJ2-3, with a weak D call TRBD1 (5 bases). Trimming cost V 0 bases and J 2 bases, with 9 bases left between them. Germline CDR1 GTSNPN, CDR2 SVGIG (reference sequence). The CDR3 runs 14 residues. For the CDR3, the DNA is TGTGCCTGGAGTGTAGGGGTAGCCACAGATACGCAGTATTTT. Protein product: CAWSVGVATDTQYF.

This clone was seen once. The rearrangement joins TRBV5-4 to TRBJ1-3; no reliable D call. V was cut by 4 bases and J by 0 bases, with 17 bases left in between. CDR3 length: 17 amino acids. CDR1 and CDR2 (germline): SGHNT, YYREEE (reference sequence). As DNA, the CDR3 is TGTGCCAGCAGCCTACATCCAGACAAAAACTCTGGAAACACCATATATTTT. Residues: CASSLHPDKNSGNTIYF.